One and the same sample provided the 4 T cell receptor beta chains below, sequenced in a study of cytotoxic CD8 clonotypes in ibrutinib-treated CLL. TCRdb's copy holds only in-frame clones and misses some; the assay was immunoSEQ multiplex PCR. The sample includes 15,000 or so clones, 50% to 75% of them seen just once. The sample consisted of PBMCs, taken before ibrutinib treatment. Receptors were obtained from a human donor with chronic lymphocytic leukemia.

The chain recombines TRBV25-1 with TRBJ2-1; D is possibly TRBD1 (5 bases). CDR3 length equals 12 residues. Germline CDR1 reads MGHDK; CDR2 reads SYGVNS. V lost 7 bases and J 4 bases, leaving 8 bases between the germline ends. Here the CDR3 DNA reads TGTGCCAGCATGGACAAATACAATGAGCAGTTCTTC. This codes for CASMDKYNEQFF.

The V call is TRBV7-9, the J call TRBJ1-3; weak D call: TRBD1 (6 bases). Per the germline V gene, CDR1 is SEHNR and CDR2 is FQNEAQ (reference sequence). This CDR3 comprises 17 residues. The V end was cut by 5 bases, the J end by 3 bases, with 20 bases between. CDR3 residues: CASSILLGGGLGNTIYF. CDR3 sequence (DNA): TGTGCCAGCAGCATACTGCTCGGGGGCGGCCTTGGAAACACCATATATTTT.

The chain recombines TRBV18 with TRBJ1-5, with D tentatively TRBD1 (6 bases). The CDR3 spans 17 residues. CDR1 KGHSH and CDR2 LQKENI come from the germline V gene. Trimming removed 3 bases from V and 4 bases from J, with 19 bases in between. CDR3 sequence (DNA): TGTGCCAGCTCACCGAAAAACCCGGACAGCGCGAATCAGCCCCAGCATTTT. Its protein product is CASSPKNPDSANQPQHF.

This clone was seen a few times. This chain links TRBV5-4 with TRBJ2-2; D is unresolved. Trimming took 6 bases from V and 5 from J, leaving 8 bases between them. Looked up from germline, CDR1 is SGHNT and CDR2 is YYREEE (reference sequence). CDR3 length equals 12 residues. The CDR3 protein is CASNTGTGELFF. The CDR3 nucleotides read TGTGCCAGCAACACCGGAACCGGGGAGCTGTTTTTT.